A selection of T cell receptor beta chains follows, all from one sample in a study of shared clonotypes between healthy human individuals. This table comes from immunoSEQ multiplex PCR, and its TCRdb copy is limited to in-frame clones, with some not included. The table has 2 million or so clones, roughly 94% seen once. The source material was naive CD8+ T cells sorted from blood. The receptor set was obtained from a man aged 18 to 29 in good health. The CDR3 runs from the conserved cysteine through the conserved F or W. D genes are given only for firm matches. Only some rows state a clone size, as once, few, many or a class for expanded clones.

TRBJ2-2,TRBV21-1,NA,NA,TGTGCCAGCCGGACTAGCGGGAGTAGGCATTCGCGCACCGGGGAGCTGTTTTTT,CASRTSGSRHSRTGELFF
TRBJ2-7,TRBV6-5,NA,NA,TGTGCCAGCAGTTACTCGAGATGGCAGTCCTCCTACGAGCAGTACTTC,CASSYSRWQSSYEQYF
TRBJ2-2,TRBV7-9,once,TRBD1,TGTGCCAGCAGCGAGACAGGGGGCAGCAACACCGGGGAGCTGTTTTTT,CASSETGGSNTGELFF
TRBJ2-2,TRBV10-3,once,NA,TGTGCCATCAGTGAAAGGGGGAACACCGGGGAGCTGTTTTTT,CAISERGNTGELFF
TRBJ1-2,TRBV27,NA,TRBD1,TGTGCCAGCAGTTGGGGACAGGGGGCCGGGGGCTACACCTTC,CASSWGQGAGGYTF
TRBJ2-1,TRBV7-6,NA,TRBD2,TGTGCCAGCAGCTTCGCGGCGGGGGGTGAGCAGTTCTTC,CASSFAAGGEQFF
TRBJ2-5,TRBV7-7,NA,NA,TGTGCTAGCAGCCCGACCTCAGGAGAAGAGACCCAGTACTTC,CASSPTSGEETQYF
TRBJ2-1,TRBV7-9,once,TRBD1,TGTGCCAGCAGCTTATGGTTCGAGGGGGCGGATGAGCAGTTCTTC,CASSLWFEGADEQFF
TRBJ2-7,TRBV5-6,NA,TRBD2,TGTGCCAGCAGCAGCGCCCGGGACTATTACTACGAGCAGTACTTC,CASSSARDYYYEQYF
TRBJ1-2,TRBV13,NA,TRBD1,TGTGCCAGCAGCTTAAGGGGACAGCGCTATGGCTACACCTTC,CASSLRGQRYGYTF
TRBJ2-1,TRBV4-3,once,NA,TGCGCCAGCAGCCAAGCCTTAGGGGCGGAGGGGGATGAGCAGTTCTTC,CASSQALGAEGDEQFF
TRBJ2-5,TRBV6-5,NA,TRBD1,TGTGCCAGCAGTTACGGTGGGACAGGGGGTCGAGAGACCCAGTACTTC,CASSYGGTGGRETQYF
TRBJ1-2,TRBV13,NA,NA,TGTGCCAGCACGGCCGGGGCCTATGGCTACACCTTC,CASTAGAYGYTF
TRBJ2-7,TRBV7-9,NA,TRBD1,TGTGCCGCGGGACAGGGAGCCTACGAGCAGTACTTC,CAAGQGAYEQYF
TRBJ2-2,TRBV9,NA,NA,TGTGCCAGCAGCGCCCCAGGGGGACTTGGGACCGGGGAGCTGTTTTTT,CASSAPGGLGTGELFF
TRBJ2-1,TRBV12-1,NA,NA,TGTGCCAGCAGCCTTACAGGGGACGAGCAGTTCTTC,CASSLTGDEQFF
TRBJ2-7,TRBV30,NA,NA,TGTGCCTGGAGTGTCCAGGGGACGCACTACGAGCAGTACTTC,CAWSVQGTHYEQYF
TRBJ2-1,TRBV5-8,NA,TRBD2,TGTGCCAGCGGAATACTAGCGGACTCCTACAATGAGCAGTTCTTC,CASGILADSYNEQFF
TRBJ1-2,TRBV28,once,TRBD1,TGTGCCAGCAGTGGGACAGGGAAGGCGTATGGCTACACCTTC,CASSGTGKAYGYTF
TRBJ2-1,TRBV6-7,NA,NA,TGTGCCAGCAGTTCCTCCTACCCGGGGTGCAATGAGCAGTTCTTC,CASSSSYPGCNEQFF
TRBJ2-1,TRBV6-4,NA,NA,TGTGCCAGCAGACACAGCGTAAATGAGCAGTTCTTC,CASRHSVNEQFF
TRBJ2-5,TRBV7-9,once,TRBD1,TGTGCCAGCAGCTCAAACTTCCGGGACAGGGGGCGCGAGACCCAGTACTTC,CASSSNFRDRGRETQYF
TRBJ1-5,TRBV27,once,NA,TGTGCCAGCAGTTTATCCACTCTTAACAATCAGCCCCAGCATTTT,CASSLSTLNNQPQHF
TRBJ1-2,TRBV7-9,NA,NA,TGTGCCAGCAGCGCCCCGCGAGGGGGGAACTATGGCTACACCTTC,CASSAPRGGNYGYTF
TRBJ2-3,TRBV5-1,NA,TRBD2,TGCGCCAGCAGCCTCCGACTAGCCGGTACAGATACGCAGTATTTT,CASSLRLAGTDTQYF
TRBJ2-5,TRBV4-1,NA,TRBD2,TGCGCCAGCAGCCAAGAATGGGCTAGCGGGAGAGAGACCCAGTACTTC,CASSQEWASGRETQYF
TRBJ2-4,TRBV4-3,NA,NA,TGCGCCAGCAGCCAAGACCCGGGGATGGTGGCAAACATTCAGTACTTC,CASSQDPGMVANIQYF
TRBJ2-1,TRBV4-3,NA,NA,TGCGCCAGCAGCCAAGCTGGCGTCTACAATGAGCAGTTCTTC,CASSQAGVYNEQFF
TRBJ2-1,TRBV7-9,once,NA,TGTGCCAGCAGCCCACCAATCCTATTGGGGACTGGCAATGAGCAGTTCTTC,CASSPPILLGTGNEQFF
TRBJ2-3,TRBV21-1,NA,NA,TGTGCCAGCAGCAGGGCTAGCGGGGGGGGTTCAGATACGCAGTATTTT,CASSRASGGGSDTQYF
TRBJ2-3,TRBV7-9,NA,NA,TGTGCCAGCAGCTTAGCGGAGGTAGATACGCAGTATTTT,CASSLAEVDTQYF
TRBJ2-7,TRBV4-3,few,TRBD2,TGCGCCAGCAGCTTGGGGGAGGGACACGAGCAGTACTTC,CASSLGEGHEQYF
TRBJ2-3,TRBV27,NA,NA,TGTGCCAGCAGTTTATTCGGCTCAGATACGCAGTATTTT,CASSLFGSDTQYF
TRBJ1-3,TRBV19,NA,NA,TGTGCCAGTAGTACCCTAGGACAGATAACTGGAAACACCATATATTTT,CASSTLGQITGNTIYF
TRBJ2-2,TRBV6-5,NA,TRBD1,TGTGCCAGTTGGGACAGCGCGAACACCGGGGAGCTGTTTTTT,CASWDSANTGELFF
TRBJ1-1,TRBV13,NA,NA,TGTGCCAGCAGCTTGGCGGGGACTGAAGCTTTCTTT,CASSLAGTEAFF
TRBJ1-2,TRBV2,NA,NA,TGTGCCAGCAGGCCAGACGGGGAACACTATGGCTACACCTTC,CASRPDGEHYGYTF
TRBJ2-5,TRBV29-1,NA,TRBD2,TGCAGCGTTGAAAAGCGGGGGGACCAAGAGACCCAGTACTTC,CSVEKRGDQETQYF
TRBJ2-3,TRBV28,NA,NA,TGTGCCAGCAGTTGGAATGAGGGCACAGATACGCAGTATTTT,CASSWNEGTDTQYF
TRBJ1-5,TRBV28,NA,NA,TGTGCCAGCAGTTGGGAGGGGGGCGTAAAGCCCCAGCATTTT,CASSWEGGVKPQHF
TRBJ2-7,TRBV6-1,NA,NA,TGTGCCAGCAGTGAGCCCTACGAGCAGTACTTC,CASSEPYEQYF
TRBJ2-7,TRBV4-1,NA,TRBD2,TGCGCCAGCAGCCAACCGGGACTAGCGACCTACGAGCAGTACTTC,CASSQPGLATYEQYF
TRBJ1-2,TRBV7-9,NA,NA,TGTGCCAGCAGCCTCGAGCCGAGCTATGGCTACACCTTC,CASSLEPSYGYTF
TRBJ1-4,TRBV7-2,NA,NA,TGTGCCAGCAGCTTAGGTCCTGCGGGACCTAGAGATGAAAAACTGTTTTTT,CASSLGPAGPRDEKLFF
TRBJ1-1,TRBV29-1,NA,NA,TGCAGCGTTGACGGGGACATGAACACTGAAGCTTTCTTT,CSVDGDMNTEAFF
TRBJ2-1,TRBV29-1,NA,NA,TGCAGCGTATATACCGGGACTCAAAACAATGAGCAGTTCTTC,CSVYTGTQNNEQFF
TRBJ1-2,TRBV2,NA,NA,TGTGCCAGCAGTGACTCAAGGGGTGACTATGGCTACACCTTC,CASSDSRGDYGYTF
TRBJ1-2,TRBV10-2,NA,TRBD1,TGCGCCAGCAGTGACTGGGGGGACAGGGACAACTATGGCTACACCTTC,CASSDWGDRDNYGYTF
TRBJ2-7,TRBV27,NA,NA,TGTGCCAGCAGTTTAACCGGCCCTTCCTACGAGCAGTACTTC,CASSLTGPSYEQYF
TRBJ2-7,TRBV6-1,NA,TRBD1,TGTGCCAGCAGTGAGGACAGGGGTATCGACGAGCAGTACTTC,CASSEDRGIDEQYF
TRBJ2-1,TRBV30,NA,TRBD2,TGTGCCTGGAGCGAGACCGGGACTAGCGTGTCCAATGAGCAGTTCTTC,CAWSETGTSVSNEQFF
TRBJ2-2,TRBV7-8,NA,TRBD1,TGTGCCAGCAGCCCAGGACAGGGGGTCACCGGGGAGCTGTTTTTT,CASSPGQGVTGELFF
TRBJ2-7,TRBV27,NA,TRBD2,TGTGCCAGCAGTCCCACTGTTAGCGGGGGTTACGAGCAGTACTTC,CASSPTVSGGYEQYF
TRBJ2-7,TRBV5-1,NA,NA,TGCGCCAGCAGCTTGACAGGGACCCACGAGCAGTACTTC,CASSLTGTHEQYF
TRBJ2-7,TRBV7-2,NA,TRBD1,TGTGCCAGCAGCTTAGCAGCCGGGACAGCCTACGAGCAGTACTTC,CASSLAAGTAYEQYF
TRBJ2-2,TRBV6-5,NA,NA,TGTGCCAGCAATCCGGGGACCGGGGAGCTGTTTTTT,CASNPGTGELFF
TRBJ1-1,TRBV5-1,NA,TRBD1,TGCGCCAGCAGCTACAGGGGGCGCGACACTGAAGCTTTCTTT,CASSYRGRDTEAFF